The 25 T cell receptor beta chains below come from one sample, sequenced in a study of tumor-infiltrating lymphocytes in primary liver carcinoma. Researchers drew blood RNA from unsorted whole blood and extracted germline DNA as well. Total RNA (around 500 ng) served as template for TCR beta cDNA synthesis primed by a constant-region primer. Three nested multiplex PCR rounds of slightly modified ARM-PCR generated TCR beta libraries. Both of the initial two PCR rounds ran for around 9 cycles and employed TRBV1-TRBV30 forward primers alongside a C-beta reverse primer. TCRdb recomputed calls from the multiplex PCR reads with MiXCR, one row per CDR3 protein. The sample has 330,000 or so distinct CDR3 sequences; approximately 64% are singletons. The source material was peripheral blood. Every receptor here comes from a man aged 40-50 years with primary liver carcinoma and hepatitis B virus infection.

Many counts were recorded for this clonotype. This chain uses TRBV14 with TRBJ2-7, with 7 nucleotides matching TRBD2. This CDR3 contains 16 residues. Germline assignment: CDR1 SGHDN and CDR2 FVKESK. Trimming at V came to 6 bases and at J to 9 bases, leaving 20 bases not matched to a gene. CDR3 region: CASSPFNTAGDGRQYF. The CDR3 DNA follows: TGTGCCAGCAGTCCCTTTAATACGGCGGGAGACGGCCGGCAGTACTTC. The variable domain in full, with the rest retrieved from reference TRBV14 and TRBJ2-7, is EAGVTQFPSHSVIEKGQTVTLRCDPISGHDNLYWYRRVMGKEIKFLLHFVKESKQDESGMPNNRFLAERTGGTYSTLKVQPAELEDSGVYFCASSPFNTAGDGRQYFGPGTRLTVT.

Comments on this clonotype: The final CDR3 position lacks the conserved phenylalanine or tryptophan, pointing to a likely read error. The chain joins TRBV10-3 to TRBJ2-3; 9 bases are a match to TRBD2. This CDR3 region has 16 residues. J was trimmed by 0 bases and V by 4 bases; bases with no gene match: 5. Germline V gives CDR1 ENHRY, CDR2 SYGVKD. The CDR3 DNA is TGTGCCATCAGTGCCCTAGCGGGAACTAGCACAGATACGCAGTATCTT. It encodes CAISALAGTSTDTQYL.

This sequence joins TRBV5-6 and TRBJ1-5; maybe TRBD1 (5 bases). In germline, CDR1 is SGHDT, CDR2 YYEEEE. Trimming removed 2 bases at V and 13 bases at J, with 25 bases between. The CDR3 contains 16 residues. The CDR3 region has the DNA TGTGCCAGCAGCTTTGGGGGAAGGTACAGCAATCACCCTCAGCATTTT. Its translation: CASSFGGRYSNHPQHF.

This clonotype occurred once. One base away lies a much larger clone, so this may be a sequencing read error. This chain links TRBV6-6 with TRBJ1-5; D is uncertain. V dropped 4 bases and J dropped 8 bases, with 9 bases sitting between them. The CDR3 length is 12 residues. Germline V CDR1 and CDR2: MNHNY, SVGAGI (reference sequence). CDR3 protein: CASSLGPEPQHF. The CDR3 nucleotides read TGTGCCAGCAGTTTAGGCCCCGAGCCCCAGCATTTT.

V and J are TRBV11-2 and TRBJ2-5; 16 bases line up with TRBD2. The CDR3 is 18 amino acids. V trimming: 11 bases; J trimming: 5 bases; junction bases outside the gene matches: 17. The V gene's germline CDR1 is SGHAT and CDR2 FQNNGV. In nucleotides, the CDR3 is TGTGCCGGCAACTTAGCGGTGGGACTAGCGGGAGGGGAGGAGACCCAGTACTTC. As protein: CAGNLAVGLAGGEETQYF. The full variable domain, in which reference TRBV11-2 and TRBJ2-5 provide the parts outside the CDR3, is EAGVAQSPRYKIIEKRQSVAFWCNPISGHATLYWYQQILGQGPKLLIQFQNNGVVDDSQLPKDRFSAERLKGVDSTLKIQPAKLEDSAVYLCAGNLAVGLAGGEETQYFGPGTRLLVL.

This chain links TRBV12-3 or TRBV12-4 with TRBJ2-1; a possible D gene is TRBD1 (6 bases). V lost 2 bases and J lost 16, with 24 bases in between. CDR3 length: 15 amino acids. The CDR3 is CASSLMGNRDNEYFF. The CDR3 nucleotides read TGTGCCAGCAGTTTAATGGGGAATCGGGACAATGAGTACTTCTTC.

Comment on this clonotype: Since a much larger clone is just one base distant, this may be a read error. The chain links TRBV4-2 to TRBJ2-2; 12 bases agree with TRBD2. There are 18 residues in the CDR3. Germline V gene sequence: CDR1 LGHNA, CDR2 YNFKEQ. This CDR3 reads CASRQVLAGGPVTGELFF. DNA of the CDR3: TGTGCCAGCAGACAAGTCCTAGCGGGAGGGCCGGTCACCGGGGAGCTGTTTTTT.

V gene TRBV6-2 or TRBV6-3 combines with J gene TRBJ2-3; 13 bases are shared with TRBD2. The CDR3 runs to 22 residues. V lost 0 bases and J lost 1; bases outside the gene matches: 16. Germline assignment: CDR1 MNHEY and CDR2 SVGEGT. The CDR3 sequence: CASSYSEDEDGLAGVGTDTQYF. CDR3 DNA sequence: TGTGCCAGCAGTTACTCTGAGGATGAGGACGGACTAGCGGGAGTGGGCACAGATACGCAGTATTTT.

The genes are TRBV29-1 and TRBJ2-5; no firm D call. Germline V CDR1 and CDR2: SQVTM, ANQGSEA. The length of the CDR3 is 13 residues. Trimming pared 3 bases from V and 1 base from J, leaving 9 bases between. The CDR3 DNA sequence: TGCAGCGTTGACCGGGCTTTCCAAGAGACCCAGTACTTC. It specifies CSVDRAFQETQYF.

The rearrangement links TRBV18 to TRBJ2-5; D call uncertain. Germline CDR1 reads KGHSH; CDR2 reads LQKENI. The CDR3 has 15 residues. Between the trimmed V and J ends, which lost 0 bases and 4 bases, there was a span of 12 bases. CDR3 nucleotides: TGTGCCAGCTCACCACCGGACCGGAGAGGAGAGACCCAGTACTTC. Translating it yields CASSPPDRRGETQYF.

Only a few counts were recorded for this clonotype. One base away lies a much larger clone, so this may be a sequencing read error. This sequence joins TRBV29-1 and TRBJ2-7; 8 bases match TRBD1. Germline lookup yields CDR1 SQVTM and CDR2 ANQGSEA. With V trimmed by 5 bases and J by 0 bases, 6 bases remained unmatched. The CDR3 extends over 14 amino acids. DNA of the CDR3: TGCAGCGTTACTACAGGGGGGTCCTCCTACGAGCAGTACTTC. It is translated as CSVTTGGSSYEQYF.

This clonotype came up many times. This chain connects TRBV5-1 to TRBJ2-3, with D tentatively TRBD1 (5 bases). Trimming removed 9 bases at V and 0 bases at J, with 14 bases between. Germline values: CDR1 SGHRS, CDR2 YFSETQ. The CDR3 extends over 14 amino acids. The CDR3 DNA is TGCGCCACTGCACCCGGACAAAGCACAGATACGCAGTATTTT. The encoded protein is CATAPGQSTDTQYF.

A word on this clonotype: One base away lies a much larger clone, so this may be a sequencing read error. The CDR3 DNA sequence: TGTGCCAGCAGTTACGTGTGGAACTCTGGGGCCAACGTCCTGACTTTC. This codes for CASSYVWNSGANVLTF. This chain connects TRBV6-5 to TRBJ2-6; D ambiguous. Trimming took 2 bases from V and 0 from J, leaving 8 bases between them. CDR1 and CDR2 from the germline V gene are MNHEY and SVGAGI. This CDR3 comprises 16 residues.

This clonotype has only one observation. V usage is TRBV11-2 and J usage is TRBJ2-7, with D unresolved. Germline assignment: CDR1 SGHAT and CDR2 FQNNGV. The CDR3 has 13 residues. The germline V and J ends were trimmed by 9 bases and 3 bases, with 15 bases remaining between them. DNA of the CDR3: TGTGCCAGTACCTCCAACCAGAGCTACGAGCAGTACTTC. Protein product: CASTSNQSYEQYF.

V and J are TRBV6-1 and TRBJ1-6; D remains ambiguous. CDR1 MNHNS and CDR2 SASEGT come from the germline V gene. The CDR3 covers 13 residues. With 2 bases removed from V and 7 bases from J, the gap between germline ends came to 6 bases. The CDR3 nucleotides are TGTGCCAGCAGTGAAATGGGGAATTCACCCCTCCACTTT. Amino acids: CASSEMGNSPLHF.

For this clonotype: A much more abundant neighbour one base away suggests this may be a read error. This chain links TRBV30 with TRBJ2-5; 12 nucleotides line up with TRBD2. The CDR3 contains 15 residues. Germline values: CDR1 GTSNPN, CDR2 SVGIG (reference sequence). The CDR3 protein is CSWSLQTSGRETQYF. For the CDR3, the DNA is TGTTCCTGGAGTTTGCAGACTAGCGGGAGAGAGACCCAGTACTTC.

Concerning this clonotype itself: A junction boundary mismatches the germline segment, possibly from a read error. The V and J genes are TRBV11-2 and TRBJ2-1; D unclear. The CDR3 runs 17 residues. The germline CDR1 and CDR2 sequences are SGHAT and FQNNGV. The CDR3 DNA sequence: TGTGCTAGCAGCTTAGCAATGGGATTAAGCTCCTACAATGAGCAATTCTTC. This gives the protein CASSLAMGLSSYNEQFF.

With regard to this clonotype: A much larger clone differs by one base, so this may be a read error. The V gene is TRBV6-1, the J gene TRBJ2-2; D is undetermined. CDR1 and CDR2 (germline): MNHNS, SASEGT. This CDR3 has 14 residues. Between the trimmed V and J ends, which lost 3 bases and 1 base, there was a span of 6 bases. Written as DNA, the CDR3 is TGTGCCAGCAGTGAGACATGGAACACCGGGGAGCTGTTTTTT. Protein sequence: CASSETWNTGELFF.

The rearrangement uses TRBV25-1 and TRBJ2-1; D gene uncertain. The CDR3 is 16 residues long. Germline V gene data show CDR1 as MGHDK and CDR2 as SYGVNS. Trimming cost V 8 bases and J 6 bases, with 23 bases left between them. DNA for the CDR3: TGTGCCAGCGCAGAAACGGGCAGAGGAATGGGCAATGAGCAGTTCTTC. Its protein is CASAETGRGMGNEQFF.

Notes on this clonotype: An end of the junction does not agree with germline; a read error may underlie this. The J gene is TRBJ2-5, the V gene TRBV4-3; D gene uncertain. The CDR3 has 16 residues. Germline values: CDR1 LGHNA, CDR2 YSLEER. CDR3: CASNQDPRRRQETQYF. The CDR3 region has the DNA TGCGCGAGCAACCAAGATCCCCGGCGAAGACAAGAGACCCAGTACTTC.

As for this clonotype: Sequence at one end of the junction differs from germline and may be a read error. J is TRBJ2-7 and V is TRBV11-2; the D gene is possibly TRBD2 (6 bases). CDR1 is SGHAT and CDR2 is FQNNGV in the germline V gene. This CDR3 has 14 residues. CDR3 bases: TGTGTCAGCAACTTACGCGGGGACTCCTACGAGCAGTACTTC. It translates to CVSNLRGDSYEQYF.

To note about this clonotype: Possible read error: a much larger clone is one base away. V gene TRBV6-6 combines with J gene TRBJ1-2, with D possibly TRBD1 on 6 matching bases. Germline V CDR1 and CDR2: MNHNY, SVGAGI (reference sequence). The CDR3 contains 16 residues. With 6 bases removed from V and 0 bases from J, the gap between germline ends came to 17 bases. This chain's CDR3 is CASRSLRGIANYGYTF. CDR3 in DNA: TGTGCCAGCAGATCCCTGAGGGGGATTGCTAACTATGGCTACACCTTC.

On this clonotype: Since no conserved phenylalanine or tryptophan closes the CDR3, a read error is the likely cause. The chain links TRBV6-1 to TRBJ2-7; D is unresolved. V dropped 1 base and J dropped 3 bases, with 10 bases sitting between them. CDR3 size: 14 residues. CDR1 is MNHNS and CDR2 is SASEGT in the germline V gene. The CDR3 protein is CASSEEADGYEQYL. CDR3 bases: TGTGCCAGCAGTGAAGAGGCAGACGGCTACGAGCAGTACCTC.

As concerns this clonotype: Mismatch with germline at one junction end may stem from a read error. This rearrangement joins TRBV4-2 to TRBJ2-3; the match to TRBD2 covers 8 bases. The CDR3 runs to 17 residues. Germline V lookup: CDR1 LGHNA, CDR2 YNFKEQ. CDR3: CTSSQEHTGGATDTQYF. CDR3 bases: TGTACCAGCAGCCAAGAACATACGGGAGGGGCCACAGATACGCAGTATTTT.

Regarding this clonotype: Possible read error: a much larger clone is one base away. This chain uses TRBV4-1 with TRBJ1-1, with a possible D match to TRBD1 (5 bases). Germline CDR1 is MGHRA and CDR2 is YSYEKL. The CDR3 sequence is 13 residues long. As DNA, the CDR3 is TGCGCCAACAGCCAAGATCCGCTTCGGGGGGCTTTCTTT. Translated, it gives CANSQDPLRGAFF.